These 24 T cell receptor beta chains were all obtained from the same sample, sequenced in a study of PD-L1 blockade in urothelial cancer. The time point was: pretreatment peripheral blood. Profiled with immunoSEQ multiplex PCR; TCRdb holds only in-frame clones, not every one. The data contain 50,000 to 55,000 clones, around 72% of them singletons. Source: PBMCs, taken around atezolizumab (anti-PD-L1) treatment. The receptors come from a man between 65 and 85 years old with urothelial cancer.

The rearrangement uses TRBV5-4 and TRBJ2-1; tentatively, D is TRBD2 (6 bases). The CDR3 runs to 15 residues. Trimming left V 2 bases short and J 3 bases short, with 12 bases between. CDR1 and CDR2 from the germline V gene are SGHNT and YYREEE (reference sequence). The CDR3 nucleotides read TGTGCCAGCAGCTTTCTTAGCGGAGACTACAATGAGCAGTTCTTC. Translating it yields CASSFLSGDYNEQFF.

The J gene is TRBJ2-7, the V gene TRBV6-6, with a weak D call TRBD2 (6 bases). In germline, CDR1 is MNHNY, CDR2 SVGAGI (reference sequence). Trimming removed 0 bases at V and 0 bases at J, with 9 bases between. The CDR3 consists of 15 residues. The CDR3 loop is CASSYSAGSSYEQYF. CDR3 nucleotide sequence: TGTGCCAGCAGTTACTCGGCGGGGAGCTCCTACGAGCAGTACTTC.

The chain combines TRBV2 with TRBJ1-5; tentatively, D is TRBD1 (6 bases). Germline CDR1 reads SNHLY; CDR2 reads FYNNEI. Trimming took off 6 bases at V and 4 bases at J, with 13 bases between the two ends. The CDR3 has 14 residues. This CDR3 reads CASSVRGTNQPQHF. In DNA form, the CDR3 reads TGTGCCAGCAGCGTCAGGGGAACGAATCAGCCCCAGCATTTT.

The rearrangement joins TRBV19 to TRBJ2-1; the D gene is possibly TRBD1 (5 bases). Germline-derived CDR1 and CDR2 are LNHDA and SQIVND (reference sequence). Trimming took 2 bases from V and 8 from J, leaving 16 bases between them. This CDR3 contains 15 residues. The CDR3 DNA follows: TGTGCCAGTAGTATAATCCCCTCTGGGGCCCATGAGCAGTTCTTC. It is translated as CASSIIPSGAHEQFF.

The genes are TRBV7-8 and TRBJ2-7; 11 positions match TRBD2. The V gene end was trimmed by 5 bases and the J gene end by 4 bases; junction bases not matched to a gene: 7. The CDR3 has 15 residues. Germline values: CDR1 SGHVS, CDR2 FQNEAQ. CDR3 sequence (DNA): TGTGCCAGCAGCCCTACCGGACTAGCGGGTTACGAGCAGTACTTC. This codes for CASSPTGLAGYEQYF.

This clone was observed a handful of times. The chain combines TRBV5-4 with TRBJ2-1; TRBD2 matches 8 bases. Germline CDR1 is SGHNT and CDR2 is YYREEE (reference sequence). V lost 2 bases and J lost 6; bases outside the gene matches: 7. The length of the CDR3 is 15 residues. The CDR3 DNA sequence: TGTGCCAGCAGCTTTAAGGGCGGGGGGATCAATGAGCAGTTCTTC. Protein product: CASSFKGGGINEQFF.

The V call is TRBV9, the J call TRBJ1-3, with 7 bases aligning to TRBD1. In germline, CDR1 is SGDLS, CDR2 YYNGEE. V lost 3 bases to trimming and J lost 4 bases; unmatched junction nucleotides: 4. The CDR3 totals 14 residues. As DNA, the CDR3 is TGTGCCAGCAGCGCCCGGGACAGCGGAAACACCATATATTTT. It yields the protein CASSARDSGNTIYF.

The chain carries TRBV7-6 and TRBJ2-7; TRBD1 agrees at 7 bases. V gave up 5 bases and J gave up 1 base; unmatched junction bases: 8. The CDR3 is 15 residues long. From germline, CDR1 is SGHVS and CDR2 FNYEAQ. The CDR3 reads CASSTGQHPSYEQYF. CDR3 coding DNA: TGTGCCAGCAGCACGGGACAGCATCCGTCCTACGAGCAGTACTTC.

This chain links TRBV29-1 with TRBJ1-3, with D possibly being TRBD1 (5 bases). Germline CDR1 is SQVTM and CDR2 is ANQGSEA. There are 12 residues in the CDR3. Trimming shortened V by 6 bases and J by 3 bases, and 9 bases separated the two germline ends. Here the CDR3 DNA reads TGCAGCGTCTTGACAGATGGAAACACCATATATTTT. It specifies CSVLTDGNTIYF.

This chain connects TRBV5-1 to TRBJ1-1; 7 bases match TRBD1. The V and J ends lost 7 bases and 5 bases, in that order; junction bases with no gene match: 11. The germline gives CDR1 SGHRS, CDR2 YFSETQ. The CDR3 length is 14 residues. CDR3 region: CASGGEAGGTEAFF. The CDR3 region has the DNA TGCGCCAGCGGGGGTGAGGCAGGGGGGACTGAAGCTTTCTTT.

The chain joins TRBV2 to TRBJ1-2; 8 bases are shared with TRBD1. Germline assignment: CDR1 SNHLY and CDR2 FYNNEI. The V and J ends lost 7 bases and 7 bases, in that order; junction bases with no gene match: 8. This CDR3 has 13 amino acids. The CDR3 bases are TGTGCCAGCAAAAGGACAGGGTCGGCTGGCTACACCTTC. It yields the protein CASKRTGSAGYTF.

V and J are TRBV18 and TRBJ1-5, with D possibly being TRBD1 (5 bases). V dropped 1 base and J dropped 5 bases, with 12 bases sitting between them. Germline loops: CDR1 KGHSH, CDR2 LQKENI. This CDR3 has 15 residues. DNA of the CDR3: TGTGCCAGCTCACCACTTGCAGGGCCGGATCAGCCCCAGCATTTT. This translates into CASSPLAGPDQPQHF.

The J gene is TRBJ2-1, the V gene TRBV7-3, with D hard to call. Germline-derived CDR1 and CDR2 are SGHTA and FQGTGA. Trimming left V 8 bases short and J 2 bases short, with 10 bases between. This CDR3 spans 13 amino acids. CDR3 nucleotides: TGTGCCAGCGCGGCCTTCACCTACAATGAGCAGTTCTTC. Its protein is CASAAFTYNEQFF.

The chain employs TRBV11-3 and TRBJ2-1; 7 positions agree with TRBD2. Germline trimming cut 1 base from V and 3 bases from J; bases unmatched to any gene: 15. This CDR3 comprises 19 residues. Germline CDR1 is SGHNT and CDR2 is YENEEA. CDR3 loop: CASSLVYSRWLAVYNEQFF. CDR3 DNA: TGTGCCAGCAGCTTAGTGTATAGTCGGTGGCTAGCGGTCTACAATGAGCAGTTCTTC.

This clone was found once. This chain links TRBV5-5 with TRBJ1-4; 8 nucleotides align to TRBD1. The V and J ends lost 0 bases and 3 bases, in that order; junction bases with no gene match: 4. Germline CDR1 SGHKS, CDR2 YYEKEE (reference sequence). This CDR3 is 16 amino acids long. DNA of the CDR3: TGTGCCAGCAGCTTGGGCGGGGGACAGGCTAATGAAAAACTGTTTTTT. This codes for CASSLGGGQANEKLFF.

The table lists this clone with a few counts. J is TRBJ1-1 and V is TRBV6-1; 7 bases are shared with TRBD1. V lost 6 bases, J lost 12 bases, and 10 bases stayed unmatched. The germline V gene has CDR1 MNHNS and CDR2 SASEGT. The length of the CDR3 is 12 residues. CDR3 sequence reads: CASSLLTGITFF. For the CDR3, the DNA is TGTGCCAGCAGCTTACTGACAGGGATAACTTTCTTT.

The chain carries TRBV28 and TRBJ1-4; TRBD1 aligns across 10 bases. The V and J ends lost 7 bases and 7 bases, in that order; junction bases with no gene match: 6. Per the germline V gene, CDR1 is MDHEN and CDR2 is SYDVKM. This CDR3 is 14 amino acids long. The CDR3 bases are TGTGCCAGCACCCCGGGGGACAGGGGTGAAAAACTGTTTTTT. Translated, it gives CASTPGDRGEKLFF. Drawing the rest from reference TRBV28 and TRBJ1-4, the complete variable domain is DVKVTQSSRYLVKRTGEKVFLECVQDMDHENMFWYRQDPGLGLRLIYFSYDVKMKEKGDIPEGYSVSREKKERFSLILESASTNQTSMYLCASTPGDRGEKLFFGSGTQLSVL.

The rearrangement uses TRBV4-1 and TRBJ2-5; D possibly corresponds to TRBD1 (5 bases). The CDR3 totals 16 residues. Germline CDR1 and CDR2: MGHRA and YSYEKL. V lost 1 base and J 1 base, leaving 13 bases between the germline ends. CDR3 protein: CASSQVARGSQETQYF. As DNA, the CDR3 is TGCGCCAGCAGCCAAGTAGCTAGGGGTTCCCAAGAGACCCAGTACTTC.

The J gene is TRBJ1-2, the V gene TRBV4-2, with a possible D match to TRBD1 (6 bases). The CDR3 runs to 13 residues. The V gene's germline CDR1 is LGHNA and CDR2 YNFKEQ. V gave up 8 bases and J gave up 5 bases, with 15 bases separating them. The CDR3 coding sequence is TGTGCCAGCTGTAGCCTGGACAGTTATGGCTACACCTTC. This encodes CASCSLDSYGYTF.

V gene TRBV5-1 combines with J gene TRBJ2-7; tentatively, D is TRBD2 (7 bases). Trimming took off 5 bases at V and 5 bases at J, with 14 bases between the two ends. CDR3 size: 13 residues. Germline lookup yields CDR1 SGHRS and CDR2 YFSETQ. CDR3 sequence: CASRMGGANEQYF. In DNA form, the CDR3 reads TGCGCCAGCAGAATGGGGGGGGCCAACGAGCAGTACTTC.

The chain links TRBV4-1 to TRBJ1-6, with 7 bases matching TRBD1. This CDR3 contains 15 residues. The germline gives CDR1 MGHRA, CDR2 YSYEKL. V shed 0 bases, J shed 8 bases, and the junction held 4 bases outside the gene matches. CDR3 coding DNA: TGCGCCAGCAGCCAAGAAGGGACAGCTTATTCACCCCTCCACTTT. Translating gives CASSQEGTAYSPLHF.

The CDR3 loop reads CASSRTGSGANVLTF. The DNA of the CDR3 is TGTGCCAGCAGTAGGACAGGCTCTGGGGCCAACGTCCTGACTTTC. J is TRBJ2-6 and V is TRBV6-4, with 7 bases matching TRBD1. The germline V gene encodes CDR1 MRHNA and CDR2 SNTAGT. CDR3 length equals 15 residues. Trimming took 5 bases from V and 0 from J; bases not matched to a gene: 1.

The chain is built from TRBV11-3 and TRBJ2-3, with TRBD1 identical over 7 bases. Germline CDR1 and CDR2: SGHNT and YENEEA. CDR3 size: 14 residues. Unmatched junction bases numbered 2, after V lost 4 bases and J lost 1 base. The CDR3 reads CASSYDRGTDTQYF. The CDR3 DNA sequence: TGTGCCAGCAGCTACGACAGGGGCACAGATACGCAGTATTTT.

The V call is TRBV9, the J call TRBJ2-5; 12 nucleotides align to TRBD2. This CDR3 region has 17 residues. CDR1 is SGDLS and CDR2 is YYNGEE in the germline V gene. The J segment lost 2 bases and the V segment lost 0 bases, leaving 5 bases of the junction unmatched. CDR3 region: CASSVALAGGRQETQYF. DNA of the CDR3: TGTGCCAGCAGCGTAGCTCTAGCGGGGGGGAGGCAAGAGACCCAGTACTTC.